These 29 T cell receptor beta chains were all obtained from the same sample, sequenced in a study of blood T cell repertoires in COVID-19. The method was immunoSEQ multiplex PCR; TCRdb's version includes in-frame clones alone and lacks a portion of them. The table includes roughly 210,000 clones, around 86% detected once. The sample comprised PBMCs or T cells enriched from blood (not recorded which). All receptors come from a man younger than 45 in a cohort exposed to, infected with or recovered from COVID-19 (not recorded which).

V is TRBV28 and J is TRBJ2-1; TRBD2 matches 11 bases. CDR1 is MDHEN and CDR2 is SYDVKM in the germline V gene. CDR3 size: 18 residues. Trimming removed 5 bases from V and 8 bases from J; junction bases left unmatched: 17. The CDR3, as DNA: TGTGCCAGCAGTCTATTGATACCGGGACTAGCGGCGCCAGATGAGCAGTTCTTC. Translated, it gives CASSLLIPGLAAPDEQFF.

This chain uses TRBV4-1 with TRBJ1-1, with 11 bases that match TRBD1. CDR3 length equals 16 residues. The germline V gene encodes CDR1 MGHRA and CDR2 YSYEKL. Trimming at V came to 3 bases and at J to 1 base, leaving 4 bases not matched to a gene. Here the CDR3 DNA reads TGCGCCAGCAGCCAGCGGGGACAGGGGGGGAACACTGAAGCTTTCTTT. Translating it yields CASSQRGQGGNTEAFF.

The chain joins TRBV11-1 to TRBJ2-1; D might be TRBD2 (6 bases). V was cut by 5 bases and J by 8 bases, with 19 bases left in between. The CDR3 is 15 residues long. Germline V gene lookup returns CDR1 SGHAT and CDR2 FQDESV (reference sequence). The CDR3: CASSPEFLGLDEQFF. In DNA, the CDR3 is TGTGCCAGCAGCCCAGAGTTTCTGGGACTGGATGAGCAGTTCTTC.

This rearrangement joins TRBV24-1 to TRBJ2-5; the match to TRBD1 covers 9 bases. This CDR3 region has 13 residues. V lost 7 bases and J lost 5; bases outside the gene matches: 4. CDR1 and CDR2 from the germline V gene are KGHDR and SFDVKD. DNA of the CDR3: TGTGCCACCAGGTCGGACAGGGGTGAGACCCAGTACTTC. This encodes CATRSDRGETQYF.

V and J are TRBV7-2 and TRBJ2-5, with 9 bases identical to TRBD1. Germline-derived CDR1 and CDR2 are SGHTA and FQGNSA. Trimming at V came to 3 bases and at J to 4 bases, leaving 9 bases not matched to a gene. This CDR3 is built from 16 residues. The CDR3 coding sequence is TGTGCCAGCAGCTTGGGACAGGGTGTTCGGGGAGAGACCCAGTACTTC. Its protein is CASSLGQGVRGETQYF.

The chain carries TRBV5-6 and TRBJ2-5; D is possibly TRBD2 (5 bases). Trimming pared 3 bases from V and 3 bases from J, leaving 12 bases between. Germline V gives CDR1 SGHDT, CDR2 YYEEEE. There are 14 residues in the CDR3. The CDR3 coding sequence is TGTGCCAGCAGCTCCTGGACTTGGGAAGAGACCCAGTACTTC. Translating it yields CASSSWTWEETQYF. The complete variable domain, with remaining parts taken from reference TRBV5-6 and TRBJ2-5, reads DAGVTQSPTHLIKTRGQQVTLRCSPKSGHDTVSWYQQALGQGPQFIFQYYEEEERQRGNFPDRFSGHQFPNYSSELNVNALLLGDSALYLCASSSWTWEETQYFGPGTRLLVL.

The CDR3 bases are TGTGCCAGCACTATAACCGGGGAGCAGTACTTC. The encoded protein is CASTITGEQYF. The chain employs TRBV6-6 and TRBJ2-7, with D hard to call. With 7 bases removed from V and 7 bases from J, the gap between germline ends came to 11 bases. The CDR3 has 11 residues. Germline assignment: CDR1 MNHNY and CDR2 SVGAGI (reference sequence).

The chain couples TRBV5-1 to TRBJ2-1; 8 bases are a match to TRBD2. This CDR3 contains 15 residues. Per the germline V gene, CDR1 is SGHRS and CDR2 is YFSETQ. The J segment lost 4 bases and the V segment lost 0 bases, leaving 3 bases of the junction unmatched. This CDR3 is CASSLVAGLYNEQFF. The DNA for the CDR3 is TGCGCCAGCAGCTTGGTAGCGGGGTTATACAATGAGCAGTTCTTC.

This clone has a single count. V and J are TRBV24-1 and TRBJ1-2, with 7 bases aligning to TRBD1. Germline lookup yields CDR1 KGHDR and CDR2 SFDVKD. The CDR3 runs 14 residues. V was clipped by 6 bases and J by 4 bases; unmatched bases: 7. CDR3 loop: CATSPRQGGYGYTF. The CDR3 DNA sequence: TGTGCCACCAGTCCTAGACAGGGAGGCTATGGCTACACCTTC.

The chain uses TRBV4-3 and TRBJ2-2, with 7 bases lining up with TRBD1. The CDR3 is 15 residues long. V trimming: 3 bases; J trimming: 1 base; junction bases outside the gene matches: 2. The germline gives CDR1 LGHNA, CDR2 YSLEER. CDR3 region: CASSQRTGNTGELFF. CDR3 bases: TGCGCCAGCAGCCAGAGGACAGGGAACACCGGGGAGCTGTTTTTT.

The rearrangement uses TRBV7-9 and TRBJ2-1; unclear D gene. The CDR3 is made up of 15 amino acids. CDR1 is SEHNR and CDR2 is FQNEAQ in the germline V gene (reference sequence). Trimming stripped 3 bases from V and 0 bases from J, with 9 bases between. CDR3 residues: CASSFATGSYNEQFF. CDR3 nucleotide sequence: TGTGCCAGCAGCTTCGCAACGGGCTCCTACAATGAGCAGTTCTTC.

V is TRBV11-2 and J is TRBJ2-1, with 7 bases that match TRBD1. The length of the CDR3 is 16 residues. J was trimmed by 6 bases and V by 4 bases; bases with no gene match: 12. The germline V gene encodes CDR1 SGHAT and CDR2 FQNNGV. The CDR3 sequence: CASSSLTGKLSNEQFF. For the CDR3, the DNA is TGTGCCAGCAGCTCACTGACAGGGAAACTCTCCAATGAGCAGTTCTTC. Using reference TRBV11-2 and TRBJ2-1 for the parts outside the CDR3, the full variable domain is EAGVAQSPRYKIIEKRQSVAFWCNPISGHATLYWYQQILGQGPKLLIQFQNNGVVDDSQLPKDRFSAERLKGVDSTLKIQPAKLEDSAVYLCASSSLTGKLSNEQFFGPGTRLTVL.

V gene TRBV28 combines with J gene TRBJ1-5; no firm D call. Trimming pared 8 bases from V and 0 bases from J, leaving 14 bases between. The CDR3 covers 15 residues. CDR1 is MDHEN, CDR2 SYDVKM, per germline. CDR3 nucleotides: TGTGCCAGCCTGGGAGGAGATTATAGCAATCAGCCCCAGCATTTT. Translated: CASLGGDYSNQPQHF.

The CDR3 DNA sequence: TGTGCCAGCAGCCGAAGAACTAGCGGGAGCACCTACGAGCAGTACTTC. As protein: CASSRRTSGSTYEQYF. V usage is TRBV7-9 and J usage is TRBJ2-7; TRBD2 agrees at 11 bases. This CDR3 spans 16 amino acids. Unmatched junction bases numbered 8, after V lost 5 bases and J lost 2 bases. CDR1 is SEHNR, CDR2 FQNEAQ, per germline (reference sequence). Together with reference TRBV7-9 and TRBJ2-7, the CDR3 gives the full variable domain: DTGVSQNPRHKITKRGQNVTFRCDPISEHNRLYWYRQTLGQGPEFLTYFQNEAQLEKSRLLSDRFSAERPKGSFSTLEIQRTEQGDSAMYLCASSRRTSGSTYEQYFGPGTRLTVT.

This chain connects TRBV6-5 to TRBJ2-7; D might be TRBD1 (6 bases). Germline lookup yields CDR1 MNHEY and CDR2 SVGAGI. This CDR3 has 15 amino acids. V lost 4 bases to trimming and J lost 4 bases, with 17 bases between them. Written as DNA, the CDR3 is TGTGCCAGCAGTTCCGCACAGGGTGCGTTTTACGAGCAGTACTTC. This translates into CASSSAQGAFYEQYF.

The chain employs TRBV9 and TRBJ2-1, with 10 bases identical to TRBD2. Trimming at V came to 4 bases and at J to 2 bases, leaving 3 bases not matched to a gene. CDR1 is SGDLS and CDR2 is YYNGEE in the germline V gene. The CDR3 has 15 amino acids. The CDR3 is CASSTGLATYNEQFF. CDR3 DNA: TGTGCCAGCAGCACGGGACTAGCGACCTACAATGAGCAGTTCTTC.

V is TRBV28 and J is TRBJ1-1; no reliable D call. The germline V gene has CDR1 MDHEN and CDR2 SYDVKM. Trimming left V 2 bases short and J 1 base short, with 11 bases between. The CDR3 totals 15 residues. The CDR3, as DNA: TGTGCCAGCAGTTTAAGCTGGCCAGGGAACACTGAAGCTTTCTTT. Its translation is CASSLSWPGNTEAFF.

The gene calls are TRBV28 and TRBJ1-3, with D perhaps TRBD1 (5 bases). The CDR3 runs to 14 residues. With 9 bases removed from V and 2 bases from J, the gap between germline ends came to 14 bases. In germline, CDR1 is MDHEN, CDR2 SYDVKM. The CDR3 sequence is CASLSSGTGNTIYF. The DNA for the CDR3 is TGTGCCAGTCTGAGCTCAGGGACTGGAAACACCATATATTTT.

The chain is built from TRBV7-8 and TRBJ1-4; the D is unclear. The CDR3 spans 13 residues. Looked up from germline, CDR1 is SGHVS and CDR2 is FQNEAQ. The ends were cut back, 6 bases at V and 10 bases at J, with 15 bases in the middle. CDR3 in DNA: TGTGCCAGCAGGGCCGAGACCCTAGGAAAACTGTTTTTT. It encodes CASRAETLGKLFF.

The CDR3 is CASGGRGHGNTIYF. DNA of the CDR3: TGCGCCAGCGGCGGCAGGGGGCATGGAAACACCATATATTTT. This chain links TRBV4-3 with TRBJ1-3, with 8 bases identical to TRBD1. V shed 8 bases and J 3 bases; nucleotides not matched to a gene: 6. The CDR3 covers 14 residues. Per germline, CDR1 LGHNA and CDR2 YSLEER.

The rearrangement uses TRBV27 and TRBJ2-3; 8 nucleotides line up with TRBD2. The germline CDR1 and CDR2 sequences are MNHEY and SMNVEV (reference sequence). The CDR3 consists of 19 residues. The V gene end was trimmed by 3 bases and the J gene end by 2 bases; junction bases not matched to a gene: 16. CDR3: CASSFRYRPGGRLTDTQYF. CDR3 nucleotides: TGTGCCAGCAGTTTCAGGTACCGCCCGGGGGGGAGACTCACAGATACGCAGTATTTT.

This clone appeared a single time. V usage is TRBV18 and J usage is TRBJ2-7, with TRBD2 matching 8 bases. Germline CDR1 is KGHSH and CDR2 is LQKENI. Trimming took 0 bases from V and 5 from J; bases not matched to a gene: 0. This CDR3 contains 13 residues. CDR3 sequence reads: CASSPPTSDEQYF. In DNA, the CDR3 is TGTGCCAGCTCACCACCGACTAGCGACGAGCAGTACTTC.

The V gene is TRBV7-2, the J gene TRBJ1-1; 11 bases agree with TRBD1. After removal of 6 bases from V and 3 bases from J, the junction contained 6 bases not matched to a gene. Per germline, CDR1 SGHTA and CDR2 FQGNSA. The CDR3 has 15 amino acids. CDR3 sequence reads: CASRDRGRIYTEAFF. In DNA form, the CDR3 reads TGTGCCAGCAGGGACAGGGGGCGTATATACACTGAAGCTTTCTTT.

This chain connects TRBV19 to TRBJ2-7; D perhaps matches TRBD1 (7 bases). V lost 4 bases to trimming and J lost 3 bases, with 16 bases between them. The CDR3 covers 15 residues. CDR1 is LNHDA, CDR2 SQIVND, per germline (reference sequence). The CDR3 DNA sequence: TGTGCCAGTAGTAAAACAGGGGACTCCCTCTACGAGCAGTACTTC. This codes for CASSKTGDSLYEQYF.

J is TRBJ2-2 and V is TRBV2; 10 bases are shared with TRBD2. The V segment lost 8 bases and the J segment 7 bases; nucleotides outside the gene matches: 10. Looked up from germline, CDR1 is SNHLY and CDR2 is FYNNEI. CDR3 length equals 15 residues. The CDR3: CASVPGLASHGELFF. CDR3 in DNA: TGTGCCAGCGTCCCGGGACTAGCGAGTCACGGGGAGCTGTTTTTT.

The chain combines TRBV9 with TRBJ2-7; a possible D gene is TRBD1 (6 bases). Germline values: CDR1 SGDLS, CDR2 YYNGEE. The CDR3 consists of 13 residues. Deletions cut 0 bases from V and 6 bases from J, with 10 bases between. CDR3 loop: CASSVVGGGEQYF. The CDR3, as DNA: TGTGCCAGCAGCGTAGTAGGGGGTGGCGAGCAGTACTTC. The whole variable domain, filled in from reference TRBV9 and TRBJ2-7, reads DSGVTQTPKHLITATGQRVTLRCSPRSGDLSVYWYQQSLDQGLQFLIQYYNGEERAKGNILERFSAQQFPDLHSELNLSSLELGDSALYFCASSVVGGGEQYFGPGTRLTVT.

The chain joins TRBV27 to TRBJ2-5, with 7 bases that match TRBD2. The length of the CDR3 is 14 residues. V lost 6 bases, J lost 2 bases, and 6 bases stayed unmatched. The germline V gene has CDR1 MNHEY and CDR2 SMNVEV (reference sequence). The CDR3 spells CASSTLAEQETQYF. The CDR3 coding sequence is TGTGCCAGCAGCACGCTAGCGGAGCAAGAGACCCAGTACTTC.

There are a few counts of this clone. This chain uses TRBV4-1 with TRBJ2-1; 10 bases are shared with TRBD2. V was clipped by 0 bases and J by 7 bases; unmatched bases: 3. This CDR3 region has 15 residues. Germline CDR1 is MGHRA and CDR2 is YSYEKL. Here the CDR3 reads CASSQDETSGNEQFF. CDR3 nucleotides: TGCGCCAGCAGCCAAGATGAGACTAGCGGGAATGAGCAGTTCTTC.

The V and J genes are TRBV6-5 and TRBJ1-2, with 7 bases fitting TRBD1. V shed 0 bases and J 1 base; nucleotides not matched to a gene: 2. CDR3 size: 15 residues. CDR1 and CDR2 (germline): MNHEY, SVGAGI. CDR3 sequence: CASSYSTGLNYGYTF. In nucleotides, the CDR3 is TGTGCCAGCAGTTACTCGACAGGGCTTAACTATGGCTACACCTTC.